The next 11 T cell receptor beta chains were all read from a single sample in a study of T-cell reconstitution after alpha-beta-depleted transplantation in children. Unique molecular identifiers tagged the TCRbeta library. A single record per CDR3 protein comes from TCRdb applying MiXCR to the PCR reads. The table records about 72,000 distinct CDR3 sequences, 7% to 8% of them present only once. Sequencing used PBMCs from the stem cell graft donor, obtained from the stem cell graft. These receptors came from a human donor who donated a stem cell graft to a child with acute lymphoblastic leukemia.

The table lists this clonotype with many counts. V usage is TRBV29-1 and J usage is TRBJ1-4; a possible D gene is TRBD1 (6 bases). This CDR3 region has 13 residues. The germline CDR1 and CDR2 sequences are SQVTM and ANQGSEA. The CDR3 is CSGFWGQTEKLFF. DNA for the CDR3: TGCAGTGGCTTTTGGGGGCAGACTGAAAAACTGTTTTTT. Filled out from reference TRBV29-1 and TRBJ1-4, the complete variable domain reads SAVISQKPSRDICQRGTSLTIQCQVDSQVTMMFWYRQQPGQSLTLIATANQGSEATYESGFVIDKFPISRPNLTFSTLTVSNMSPEDSSIYLCSGFWGQTEKLFFGSGTQLSVL.

The sample holds many counts of this clonotype. The V call is TRBV12-3 or TRBV12-4, the J call TRBJ2-3, with 9 nucleotides matching TRBD1. The CDR3 sequence is 15 residues long. V lost 3 bases and J lost 3; bases outside the gene matches: 4. CDR3 in amino acids: CASSLTGGETDTQYF. In DNA, the CDR3 is TGTGCCAGCAGTTTGACAGGGGGTGAGACAGATACGCAGTATTTT.

This clonotype was counted a few times. The chain recombines TRBV12-3 or TRBV12-4 with TRBJ2-1; D might be TRBD1 or TRBD2, each matching 5 bases. Trimming took off 7 bases at V and 1 base at J, with 14 bases between the two ends. The CDR3 consists of 15 residues. The DNA for the CDR3 is TGTGCCAGCATCCCGCACGGGGCTTCCTACAATGAGCAGTTCTTC. It is translated as CASIPHGASYNEQFF.

This clonotype was counted ten times or more. This chain links TRBV12-3 or TRBV12-4 with TRBJ1-6; D ambiguous. This CDR3 region has 12 residues. Trimming cost V 6 bases and J 13 bases, with 13 bases left between them. CDR3 loop: CASSSRTSPLHF. CDR3 in DNA: TGTGCCAGCAGCTCAAGAACTTCGCCCCTCCACTTT.

This chain joins TRBV12-3 or TRBV12-4 and TRBJ2-1; D unclear. The V end was cut by 6 bases, the J end by 1 base, with 28 bases between. The CDR3 covers 20 residues. This CDR3 is CASRTSSFPNPGSSYNEQFF. In nucleotides, the CDR3 is TGTGCCAGCAGGACCAGCAGTTTCCCAAACCCAGGATCTTCCTACAATGAGCAGTTCTTC.

This clonotype was seen at least ten times. The chain has TRBV29-1 and TRBJ2-7; 11 positions agree with TRBD1. The trim removed 3 bases at V and 5 bases at J, leaving 6 bases unmatched. This CDR3 spans 14 amino acids. Germline assignment: CDR1 SQVTM and CDR2 ANQGSEA. The CDR3 DNA reads as TGCAGCGTTGAGCGGGGACAGGGGGGCAACGAGCAGTACTTC. It specifies CSVERGQGGNEQYF.

Details on this clonotype: Given a much more abundant clone one base away, this may be a read error. The V call is TRBV27, the J call TRBJ2-5, with D perhaps given as TRBD1 or TRBD2 (6 bases each). The CDR3 extends over 16 amino acids. V was clipped by 2 bases and J by 5 bases, with 18 bases between them. Germline values: CDR1 MNHEY, CDR2 SMNVEV (reference sequence). CDR3 sequence reads: CASSLNPGGREETQYF. In DNA form, the CDR3 reads TGTGCCAGCAGTTTAAACCCCGGGGGCCGGGAGGAGACCCAGTACTTC.

The chain joins TRBV7-3 to TRBJ1-1; no definite D call. V was cut by 1 base and J by 1 base, with 16 bases left in between. The CDR3 is 17 residues long. Germline CDR1 reads SGHTA; CDR2 reads FQGTGA. CDR3 DNA: TGTGCCAGCAGCTTAATGGGGAGGGCCACGGGGAACACTGAAGCTTTCTTT. It encodes CASSLMGRATGNTEAFF.

The J gene is TRBJ2-6, the V gene TRBV3-1; possibly TRBD1 for D (6 bases). The germline V gene encodes CDR1 LGHDT and CDR2 YNNKEL (reference sequence). The CDR3 is made up of 17 amino acids. Trimming removed 7 bases at V and 0 bases at J, with 16 bases between. CDR3 DNA sequence: TGTGCCAGCACCAAAGAGGACAGCTACTCTGGGGCCAACGTCCTGACTTTC. Translating gives CASTKEDSYSGANVLTF.

This clonotype was observed at least ten times. V and J are TRBV6-1 and TRBJ1-1, with D possibly being TRBD1 (6 bases). This CDR3 spans 14 amino acids. V lost 1 base and J 1 base, leaving 7 bases between the germline ends. Germline V gene lookup returns CDR1 MNHNS and CDR2 SASEGT. CDR3 amino acids: CASSEGQENTEAFF. CDR3 sequence (DNA): TGTGCCAGCAGTGAAGGACAGGAGAACACTGAAGCTTTCTTT.

This clonotype was counted a few times. The chain combines TRBV11-1 with TRBJ2-3; 7 nucleotides align to TRBD1. This CDR3 spans 15 amino acids. Unmatched junction bases numbered 7, after V lost 3 bases and J lost 4 bases. The germline V gene has CDR1 SGHAT and CDR2 FQDESV (reference sequence). The CDR3 sequence is CASSFVTGVADTQYF. CDR3 bases: TGTGCCAGCAGCTTTGTTACAGGGGTGGCAGATACGCAGTATTTT.